A selection of T cell receptor beta chains follows, all from one sample in a study of cytomegalovirus exposure and HLA in healthy donors. The protocol was immunoSEQ multiplex PCR, while the TCRdb copy is restricted to in-frame clones and leaves out a portion. There are 65,000 to 70,000 clones in the sample; roughly 80% occur only once, and roughly 7.4% lies in the top ten. Sequenced sample: PBMCs. Receptors were obtained from a woman aged 25 to 39 in good health and CMV-seropositive. Each CDR3 is given with its conserved first and last residue. A D gene is named only where the DNA matches it firmly. Clone size is given for some rows only: seen once, a few or many times, or a class if the clone is expanded.

>14|-|TRBJ2-2|TRBV7-9|-
CASSHLAYTGELFF
TGTGCCAGCAGCCACCTAGCGTATACCGGGGAGCTGTTTTTT
>16|-|TRBJ2-1|TRBV7-9|TRBD2
CASSLGAGGTYNEQFF
TGTGCCAGCAGCTTAGGGGCGGGAGGGACTTACAATGAGCAGTTCTTC
>14|-|TRBJ2-5|TRBV7-2|-
CASSFGGEQETQYF
TGTGCCAGCAGCTTCGGGGGAGAGCAAGAGACCCAGTACTTC
>13|-|TRBJ2-7|TRBV5-4|-
CASSLDRSYEQYF
TGTGCCAGCAGCTTGGACAGATCCTACGAGCAGTACTTC
>17|-|TRBJ2-2|TRBV4-3|-
CASSQGSSIGNTGELFF
TGCGCCAGCAGCCAAGGGTCTAGCATAGGTAACACCGGGGAGCTGTTTTTT
>16|-|TRBJ2-5|TRBV27|-
CASSSSLGSGQETQYF
TGTGCCAGCAGTTCATCCTTGGGTAGCGGCCAAGAGACCCAGTACTTC
>14|-|TRBJ1-4|TRBV7-2|-
CASSLSATNEKLFF
TGTGCCAGCAGCCTGAGCGCAACTAATGAAAAACTGTTTTTT
>17|-|TRBJ2-7|TRBV27|TRBD1
CASSAERQGSTSYEQYF
TGTGCCAGCAGTGCCGAACGACAGGGTTCTACCTCCTACGAGCAGTACTTC
>16|once|TRBJ1-1|TRBV28|TRBD1
CASSRTGGGGNTEAFF
TGTGCCAGCAGTCGGACAGGGGGCGGGGGGAACACTGAAGCTTTCTTT
>18|once|TRBJ1-4|TRBV5-6|-
CASSLLAFGATTNEKLFF
TGTGCCAGCAGCTTACTAGCCTTTGGGGCTACAACTAATGAAAAACTGTTTTTT
>14|-|TRBJ1-2|TRBV29-1|TRBD1
CSAESGTGGSGYTF
TGCAGCGCCGAATCCGGGACAGGGGGTTCGGGCTACACCTTC
>12|few|TRBJ2-7|TRBV7-8|-
CASSFSGGEQYF
TGTGCCAGCAGCTTCTCAGGAGGCGAGCAGTACTTC
>13|few|TRBJ1-1|TRBV10-1|-
CASREQGNTEAFF
TGCGCCAGCAGGGAACAGGGGAACACTGAAGCTTTCTTT
>14|once|TRBJ1-6|TRBV28|TRBD1
CASSLEGASSPLHF
TGTGCCAGCAGTTTGGAGGGGGCTAGCTCACCCCTCCACTTT
>14|-|TRBJ2-3|TRBV6-5|-
CASSYLGLTDTQYF
TGTGCCAGCAGTTACCTCGGACTTACAGATACGCAGTATTTT
>15|-|TRBJ1-5|TRBV28|-
CASNQQVGSNQPQHF
TGTGCCAGCAACCAACAGGTGGGAAGCAATCAGCCCCAGCATTTT
>18|-|TRBJ2-3|TRBV4-3|TRBD2
CASSQDLRASGSTDTQYF
TGCGCCAGCAGCCAAGATCTTCGGGCTAGCGGAAGCACAGATACGCAGTATTTT